This T cell receptor (beta chain) was captured by sequencing in a study of blood T cell repertoires in COVID-19. About the research overall: The study drew acute and convalescent COVID-19 samples from the United States, Italy and Spain. From T cells, B-cell-depleted T cells, or PBMCs came the material, which was cDNA or gDNA.

Study processing details: Reference gene primer amplification gave estimated nucleated cell counts. Only in-frame clones appear in the TCRdb table, and some are missing; sequencing was by immunoSEQ multiplex PCR. The D gene and trimming were derived from the DNA, and the V and J assignments and clone size from that table. In the table there are roughly 80,000 clones, 83% of which are singletons. The V gene end was trimmed by 6 bases and the J gene end by 0 bases; junction bases not matched to a gene: 7. Looked up from germline, CDR1 is MDHEN and CDR2 is SYDVKM. The CDR3 is made up of 15 amino acids. The sample taken for sequencing was peripheral blood. This clonotype originated in a woman aged 80 or over with acute or convalescent COVID-19. V is TRBV28 and J is TRBJ2-7; 8 bases are a match to TRBD2. CDR3 in amino acids: CASSRTSGTSYEQYF. In DNA form, the CDR3 reads TGTGCCAGCAGCCGTACTAGCGGCACCTCCTACGAGCAGTACTTC.